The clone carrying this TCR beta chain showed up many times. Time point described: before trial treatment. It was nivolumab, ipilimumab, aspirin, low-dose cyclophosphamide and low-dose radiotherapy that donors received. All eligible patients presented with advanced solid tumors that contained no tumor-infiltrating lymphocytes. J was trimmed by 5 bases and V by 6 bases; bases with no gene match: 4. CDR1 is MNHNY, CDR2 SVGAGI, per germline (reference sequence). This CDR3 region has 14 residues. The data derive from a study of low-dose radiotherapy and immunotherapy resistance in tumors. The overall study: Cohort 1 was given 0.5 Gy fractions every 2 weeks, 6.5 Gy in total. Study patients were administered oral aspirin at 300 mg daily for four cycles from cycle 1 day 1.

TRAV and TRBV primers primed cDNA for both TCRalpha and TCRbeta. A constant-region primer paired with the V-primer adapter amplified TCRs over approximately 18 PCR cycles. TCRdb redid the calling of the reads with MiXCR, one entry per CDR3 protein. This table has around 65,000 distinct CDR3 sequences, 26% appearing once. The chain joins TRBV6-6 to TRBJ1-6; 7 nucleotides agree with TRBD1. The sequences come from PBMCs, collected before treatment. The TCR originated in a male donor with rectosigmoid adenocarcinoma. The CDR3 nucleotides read TGTGCCAGCAGGGCGGGACAGAATAATTCACCCCTCCACTTT. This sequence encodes CASRAGQNNSPLHF.